These 11 T cell receptor beta chains were sequenced from one sample in a study of regulatory T cells in long-lasting Graves disease. Indicated time point: newly diagnosed GD, antithyroid drugs for less than 3 months. Generation of the TCR library employed RNA extracted from PBMCs. Libraries of TCR beta came from iRepertoire HTBI primers plus Arm-PCR of CDR3 regions. TCRdb reprocessed the multiplex PCR reads with MiXCR, giving one entry per CDR3 protein. Of hundreds of thousands of distinct CDR3 sequences in the sample, around 16% were seen once. The data were also submitted as part of a second study, on T cells in Graves' hyperthyroidism and ophthalmopathy.

Here the sequenced sample was peripheral blood mononuclear cells (PBMCs), taken at new diagnosis, from a patient treated with antithyroid drugs. The receptor set was obtained from a woman aged 35-60 years with Graves disease.

This clonotype was seen a few times. V and J are TRBV20-1 and TRBJ1-1, with 8 bases identical to TRBD1. The V gene's germline CDR1 is DFQATT and CDR2 SNEGSKA (reference sequence). The CDR3 runs 12 residues. V lost 5 bases to trimming and J lost 5 bases; unmatched junction nucleotides: 4. This chain's CDR3 is CSAWDRRTEAFF. Here the CDR3 DNA reads TGCAGTGCTTGGGACAGGCGAACTGAAGCTTTCTTT.

This clonotype was seen many times. J is TRBJ1-4 and V is TRBV12-3 or TRBV12-4; D gene ambiguous. Trimming removed 2 bases from V and 8 bases from J, with 12 bases in between. The CDR3 is 14 residues long. CDR3 loop: CASSLFTPTEKLFF. CDR3 coding DNA: TGTGCCAGCAGTTTATTTACCCCGACGGAAAAACTGTTTTTT.

The chain employs TRBV6-1 and TRBJ2-7; D uncertain. The CDR3 covers 13 residues. V was shortened by 4 bases and J by 3 bases, with 10 bases between the two germline ends. Germline lookup yields CDR1 MNHNS and CDR2 SASEGT. The CDR3 here is CASSATRYYEQYF. CDR3 DNA sequence: TGTGCCAGCAGTGCGACGCGGTACTACGAGCAGTACTTC.

The chain is built from TRBV19 and TRBJ2-7, with 11 bases that match TRBD1. After removal of 5 bases from V and 0 bases from J, the junction contained 6 bases not matched to a gene. This CDR3 has 16 residues. CDR1 is LNHDA, CDR2 SQIVND, per germline (reference sequence). The CDR3 reads CASSSPGTGGSYEQYF. The DNA of the CDR3 is TGTGCCAGTAGTTCCCCCGGGACAGGGGGCTCCTACGAGCAGTACTTC.

This rearrangement joins TRBV29-1 to TRBJ2-1, with 10 bases fitting TRBD1. The CDR3 runs 13 residues. The J segment lost 8 bases and the V segment lost 7 bases, leaving 8 bases of the junction unmatched. Per germline, CDR1 SQVTM and CDR2 ANQGSEA. The DNA of the CDR3 is TGCAGCGCCTCCGGGACAGGGGTTTATGAGCAGTTCTTC. Protein: CSASGTGVYEQFF.

This clonotype was picked up a small number of times. The chain employs TRBV7-9 and TRBJ2-7; TRBD1 is a possible D gene (6 bases). The length of the CDR3 is 12 residues. Between the trimmed V and J ends, which lost 5 bases and 7 bases, there was a span of 12 bases. CDR1 is SEHNR and CDR2 is FQNEAQ in the germline V gene (reference sequence). CDR3 DNA sequence: TGTGCCAGCAGCAATAACAGGGATGAGCAGTACTTC. Its protein is CASSNNRDEQYF. Using reference TRBV7-9 and TRBJ2-7 for the parts outside the CDR3, the full variable domain is DTGVSQNPRHKITKRGQNVTFRCDPISEHNRLYWYRQTLGQGPEFLTYFQNEAQLEKSRLLSDRFSAERPKGSFSTLEIQRTEQGDSAMYLCASSNNRDEQYFGPGTRLTVT.

The sample holds a few counts of this clonotype. The chain joins TRBV30 to TRBJ1-4; 7 nucleotides align to TRBD1. Per germline, CDR1 GTSNPN and CDR2 SVGIG (reference sequence). The CDR3 is 17 residues long. The trim removed 4 bases at V and 7 bases at J, leaving 18 bases unmatched. The CDR3 loop is CAWTPGGTAAWGEKLFF. CDR3 in DNA: TGTGCCTGGACCCCCGGGGGGACAGCCGCTTGGGGTGAAAAACTGTTTTTT.

The chain recombines TRBV25-1 with TRBJ1-4; no clear D gene. V lost 8 bases to trimming and J lost 6 bases, with 10 bases between them. The CDR3 is 12 amino acids. The germline gives CDR1 MGHDK, CDR2 SYGVNS. CDR3 region: CASPDWYEKLFF. CDR3 bases: TGTGCCAGCCCGGACTGGTATGAAAAACTGTTTTTT.

Remarks on this clonotype: Mismatch with germline at one junction end may stem from a read error. The genes are TRBV18 and TRBJ1-5; perhaps TRBD1 as D (5 bases). Germline CDR1 reads KGHSH; CDR2 reads LQKENI. The CDR3 sequence is 15 residues long. Here the CDR3 DNA reads TGTGCCGGCTCACGGGACGGGAATAGCAATCAGCCCCAGCATTTT. It codes for CAGSRDGNSNQPQHF.

This clonotype was detected ten times or more. The J gene is TRBJ2-5, the V gene TRBV5-1; possible D gene TRBD1, 6 bases. V lost 4 bases and J lost 1, with 14 bases in between. Germline V lookup: CDR1 SGHRS, CDR2 YFSETQ. This CDR3 comprises 15 residues. The CDR3: CASSIQGSSQETQYF. The CDR3 DNA is TGCGCCAGCAGCATACAGGGCTCTTCCCAAGAGACCCAGTACTTC.

Ten or more counts support this clonotype. This sequence joins TRBV6-1 and TRBJ1-1, with D possibly matching TRBD1 (5 bases). This CDR3 contains 16 residues. Trimming cost V 5 bases and J 0 bases, with 16 bases left between them. CDR1 is MNHNS and CDR2 is SASEGT in the germline V gene. The CDR3 is CASSRERTRVNTEAFF. The CDR3 region has the DNA TGTGCCAGCAGTAGGGAAAGGACACGGGTGAACACTGAAGCTTTCTTT.